Here is one T cell receptor (beta chain) with its context. The sample is drawn from a study of blood T cell repertoires in COVID-19. Per the original methods: Using reference gene primer amplification, nucleated cell counts were estimated. TCRdb's copy holds only in-frame clones and misses some; the assay was immunoSEQ multiplex PCR. V, J and clone size derive from that table, while D and trimming were established from the DNA sequence. The table records about 210,000 clones, about four fifths of them present only once. The participants were between about 18 and 90 years old and came from under 25 US areas. The sequenced sample was PBMCs or T cells enriched from blood (not recorded which). This TCR was recovered from a woman in her forties or fifties with acute COVID-19.

The CDR3, as DNA: TGTGCCAGTAGCCCCGGGGAGGGGACACCCCTCCACTTT. Protein sequence: CASSPGEGTPLHF. J is TRBJ1-6 and V is TRBV19; tentatively, D is TRBD1 (5 bases). Germline assignment: CDR1 LNHDA and CDR2 SQIVND (reference sequence). V shed 6 bases and J shed 11 bases, with 14 bases lying between them. The CDR3 runs to 13 residues.